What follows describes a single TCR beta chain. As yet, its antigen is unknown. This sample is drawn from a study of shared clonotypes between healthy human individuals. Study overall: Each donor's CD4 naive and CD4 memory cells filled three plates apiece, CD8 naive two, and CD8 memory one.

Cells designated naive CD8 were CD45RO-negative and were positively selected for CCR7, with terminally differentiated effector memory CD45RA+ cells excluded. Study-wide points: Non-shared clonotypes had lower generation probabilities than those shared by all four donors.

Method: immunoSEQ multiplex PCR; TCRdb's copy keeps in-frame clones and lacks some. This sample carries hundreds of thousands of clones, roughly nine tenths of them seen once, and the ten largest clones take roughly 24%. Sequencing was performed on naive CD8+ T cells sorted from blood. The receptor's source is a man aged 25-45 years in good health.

The CDR3: CASSPVAGGPTDTQYF. The CDR3 DNA reads TGTGCCAGCAGCCCGGTAGCGGGAGGGCCAACAGATACGCAGTATTTT. V is TRBV5-5 and J is TRBJ2-3, with 11 bases fitting TRBD2. Germline-derived CDR1 and CDR2 are SGHKS and YYEKEE (reference sequence). The V segment lost 4 bases and the J segment 3 bases; nucleotides outside the gene matches: 7. This CDR3 region has 16 residues.